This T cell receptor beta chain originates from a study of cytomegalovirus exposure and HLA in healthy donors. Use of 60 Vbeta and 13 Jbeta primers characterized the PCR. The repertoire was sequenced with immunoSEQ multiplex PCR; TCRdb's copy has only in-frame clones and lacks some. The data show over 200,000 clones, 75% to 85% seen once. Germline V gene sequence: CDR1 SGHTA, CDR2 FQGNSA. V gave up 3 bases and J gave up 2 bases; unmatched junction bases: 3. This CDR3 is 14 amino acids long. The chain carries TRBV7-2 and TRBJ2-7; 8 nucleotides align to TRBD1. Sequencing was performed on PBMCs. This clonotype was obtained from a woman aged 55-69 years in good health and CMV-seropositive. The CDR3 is CASSFGTGPYEQYF. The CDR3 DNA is TGTGCCAGCAGCTTCGGGACAGGACCCTACGAGCAGTACTTC.